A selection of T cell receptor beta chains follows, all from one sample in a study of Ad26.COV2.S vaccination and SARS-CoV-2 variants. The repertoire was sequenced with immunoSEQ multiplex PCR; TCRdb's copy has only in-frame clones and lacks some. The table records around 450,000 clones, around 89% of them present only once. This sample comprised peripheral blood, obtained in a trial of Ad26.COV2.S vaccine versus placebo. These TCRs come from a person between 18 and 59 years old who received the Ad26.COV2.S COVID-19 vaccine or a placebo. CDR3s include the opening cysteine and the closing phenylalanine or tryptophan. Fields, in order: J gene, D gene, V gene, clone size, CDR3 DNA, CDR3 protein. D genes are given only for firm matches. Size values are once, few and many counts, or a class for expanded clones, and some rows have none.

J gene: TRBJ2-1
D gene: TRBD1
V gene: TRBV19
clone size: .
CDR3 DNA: TGTGCCAGTAGTTTCCCCGGACAGGGAATAGGGGATGAGCAGTTCTTC
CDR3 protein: CASSFPGQGIGDEQFF

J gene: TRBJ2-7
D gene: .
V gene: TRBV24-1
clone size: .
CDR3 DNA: TGTGCCACCAGTGATGGGTCAGGTCGCTCCTACGAGCAGTACTTC
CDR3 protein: CATSDGSGRSYEQYF

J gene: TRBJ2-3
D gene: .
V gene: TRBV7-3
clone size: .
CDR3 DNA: TGTGCCAGCAGCTCGTACAGGGAGGCAACGCAGTATTTT
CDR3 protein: CASSSYREATQYF

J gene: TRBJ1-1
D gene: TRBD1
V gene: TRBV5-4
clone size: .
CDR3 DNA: TGTGCCAGCAGCCCCCCTGGGGACAGAAAGAACACTGAAGCTTTCTTT
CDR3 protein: CASSPPGDRKNTEAFF

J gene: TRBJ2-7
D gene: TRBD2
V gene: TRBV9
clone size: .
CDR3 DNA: TGTGCCAGCAGCGCCAGCGGGGGCAGGTACGAGCAGTACTTC
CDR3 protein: CASSASGGRYEQYF

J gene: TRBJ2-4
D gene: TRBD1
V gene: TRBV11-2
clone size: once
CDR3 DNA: TGTGCCAGCAGCTTAGCAGGGGGTATGGGCAAAAACATTCAGTACTTC
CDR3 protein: CASSLAGGMGKNIQYF

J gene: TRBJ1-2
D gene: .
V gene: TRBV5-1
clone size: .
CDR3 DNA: TGCGCCAGCAGCCACAGGGCGGGCTATGGCTACACCTTC
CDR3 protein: CASSHRAGYGYTF

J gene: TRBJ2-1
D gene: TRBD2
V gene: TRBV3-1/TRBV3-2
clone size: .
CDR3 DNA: TGTGCCAGCAGCCAATCTAGCGGGGGCTATGAGCAGTTCTTC
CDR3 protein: CASSQSSGGYEQFF

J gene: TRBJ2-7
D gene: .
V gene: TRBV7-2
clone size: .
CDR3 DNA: TGTGCCAGCAGCTTAACCGGGACTTCTTCCTACGAGCAGTACTTC
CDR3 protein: CASSLTGTSSYEQYF

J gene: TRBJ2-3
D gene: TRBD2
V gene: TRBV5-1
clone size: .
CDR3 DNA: TGCGCCAGCAGCGCCGGACTAGCGATGAGCACAGATACGCAGTATTTT
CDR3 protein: CASSAGLAMSTDTQYF

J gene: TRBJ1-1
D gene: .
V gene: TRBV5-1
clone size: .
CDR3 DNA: TGCGCCAGCAGTTCGTCTATGAACACTGAAGCTTTCTTT
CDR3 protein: CASSSSMNTEAFF

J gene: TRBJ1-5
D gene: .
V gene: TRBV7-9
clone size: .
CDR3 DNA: TGTGCCAGCAGCGCACAGGGTTATAGCAATCAGCCCCAGCATTTT
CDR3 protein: CASSAQGYSNQPQHF

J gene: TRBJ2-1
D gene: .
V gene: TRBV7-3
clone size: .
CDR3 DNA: TGTGCCAGCAGCTTAAACAGTAGGGGGAGAGGTGAGCAGTTCTTC
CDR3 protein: CASSLNSRGRGEQFF

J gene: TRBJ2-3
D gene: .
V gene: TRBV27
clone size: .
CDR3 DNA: TGTGCCAGCAGTTTATCCCCCCGAAGGACTAGCACAGATACGCAGTATTTT
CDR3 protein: CASSLSPRRTSTDTQYF

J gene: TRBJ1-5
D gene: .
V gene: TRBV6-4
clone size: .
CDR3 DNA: TGTGCCAGCAGTGAACAGGCCAATCAGCCCCAGCATTTT
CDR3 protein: CASSEQANQPQHF

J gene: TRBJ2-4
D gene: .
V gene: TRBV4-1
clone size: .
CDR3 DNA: TGCGCCAGCAGCCAACGTACAGGGATGGAACACATTCAGTACTTC
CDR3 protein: CASSQRTGMEHIQYF

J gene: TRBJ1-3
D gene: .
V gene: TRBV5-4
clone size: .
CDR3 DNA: TGTGCCAGCAGCTACGAGGGTTCTGGAAACACCATATATTTT
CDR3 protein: CASSYEGSGNTIYF

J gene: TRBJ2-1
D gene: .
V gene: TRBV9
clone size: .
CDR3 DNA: TGTGCCAGCGGTCTCTACAATGAGCAGTTCTTC
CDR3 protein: CASGLYNEQFF

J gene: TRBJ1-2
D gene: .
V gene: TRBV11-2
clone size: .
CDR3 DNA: TGTGCCAGCAGCCGGCAGGCAGACAACTATGGCTACACCTTC
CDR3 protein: CASSRQADNYGYTF

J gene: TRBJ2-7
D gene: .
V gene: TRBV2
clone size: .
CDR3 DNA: TGTGCCAGCAGTGATTCCGGGGTAGGACCGCTTTCCTACGAGCAGTACTTC
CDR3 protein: CASSDSGVGPLSYEQYF

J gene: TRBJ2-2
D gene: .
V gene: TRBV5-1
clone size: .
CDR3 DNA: TGCGCCAGCAGCTTGATCGGTGGGCCGAACACCGGGGAGCTGTTTTTT
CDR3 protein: CASSLIGGPNTGELFF

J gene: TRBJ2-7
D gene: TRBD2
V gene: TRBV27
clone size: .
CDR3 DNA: TGTGCCAGCAGCCGCGGGACTAGCGGGGGCCCCTACGAGCAGTACTTC
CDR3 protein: CASSRGTSGGPYEQYF

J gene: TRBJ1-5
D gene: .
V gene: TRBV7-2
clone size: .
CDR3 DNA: TGTGCCAGCAGCTTAGTTCGAGATCAGCCCCAGCATTTT
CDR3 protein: CASSLVRDQPQHF

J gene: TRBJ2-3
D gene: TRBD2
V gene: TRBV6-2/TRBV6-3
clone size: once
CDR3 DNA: TGTGCCAGCAGTTACCAGGGACTAGCGGGCTATACGCAGTATTTT
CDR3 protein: CASSYQGLAGYTQYF

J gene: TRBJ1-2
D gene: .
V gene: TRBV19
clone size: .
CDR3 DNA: TGTGCCAGTAGCTACTCCTCCGGGCCCCGCTATGGCTACACCTTC
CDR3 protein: CASSYSSGPRYGYTF

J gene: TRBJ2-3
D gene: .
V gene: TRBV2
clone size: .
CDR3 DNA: TGTGCCAGCCACCAGGAATACACAGATACGCAGTATTTT
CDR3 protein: CASHQEYTDTQYF

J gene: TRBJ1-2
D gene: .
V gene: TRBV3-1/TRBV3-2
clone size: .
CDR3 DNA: TGTGCCAGCACAAGACAGATCTATGGCTACACCTTC
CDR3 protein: CASTRQIYGYTF

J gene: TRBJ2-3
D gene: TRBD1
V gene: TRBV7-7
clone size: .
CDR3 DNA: TGTGCTAGCAGCCGAGGACAGGGCCGCGGGGATACGCAGTATTTT
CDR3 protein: CASSRGQGRGDTQYF

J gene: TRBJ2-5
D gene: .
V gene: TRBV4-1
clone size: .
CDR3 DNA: TGCGCCAGCAGCCAAGGGGGGAAGACCCAGTACTTC
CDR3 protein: CASSQGGKTQYF

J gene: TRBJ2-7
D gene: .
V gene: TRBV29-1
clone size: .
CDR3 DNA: TGCAGCGCTGAGTATTCAGGGAACGAGCAGTACTTC
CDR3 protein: CSAEYSGNEQYF

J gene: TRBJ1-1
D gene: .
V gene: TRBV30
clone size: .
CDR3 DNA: TGTGCCTGGAGTCTAACCCTCATGAACACTGAAGCTTTCTTT
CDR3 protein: CAWSLTLMNTEAFF

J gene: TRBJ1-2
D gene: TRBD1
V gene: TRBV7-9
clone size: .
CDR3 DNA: TGTGCCAGCAGTTTCCGGGACAGGGGTGATGGCTACACCTTC
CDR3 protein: CASSFRDRGDGYTF

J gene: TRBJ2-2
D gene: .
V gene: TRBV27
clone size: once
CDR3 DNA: TGTGCCAGCAGTTCCTCCCGACCCCCGGGACCTCTTTACGGGGAGCTGTTTTTT
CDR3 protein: CASSSSRPPGPLYGELFF

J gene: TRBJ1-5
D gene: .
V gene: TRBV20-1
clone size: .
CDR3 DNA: TGCAGTGTCCCCCTGGGGGAACCCCAGCATTTT
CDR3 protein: CSVPLGEPQHF

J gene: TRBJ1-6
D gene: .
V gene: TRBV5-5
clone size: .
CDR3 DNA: TGTGCCAGCAGCTTGGGGTTCGATAATTCACCCCTCCACTTT
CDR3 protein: CASSLGFDNSPLHF

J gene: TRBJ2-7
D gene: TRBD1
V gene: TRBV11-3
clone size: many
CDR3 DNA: TGTGCCAGCAGCCCCAACAGGGGATACGAGCAGTACTTC
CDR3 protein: CASSPNRGYEQYF

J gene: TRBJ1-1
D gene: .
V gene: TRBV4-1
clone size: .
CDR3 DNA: TGCGCCAGCAGCCAAGGCGTAGGCATGAACACTGAAGCTTTCTTT
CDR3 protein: CASSQGVGMNTEAFF

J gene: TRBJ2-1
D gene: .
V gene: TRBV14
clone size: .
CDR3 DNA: TGTGCCAGCAGCCAAGTTTGGGGAAGTGGTAATGAGCAGTTCTTC
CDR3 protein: CASSQVWGSGNEQFF

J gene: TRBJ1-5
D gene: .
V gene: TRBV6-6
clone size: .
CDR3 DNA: TGTGCCAGCAGTCTTTTAGGAGGCGGTCAGCCCCAGCATTTT
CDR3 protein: CASSLLGGGQPQHF

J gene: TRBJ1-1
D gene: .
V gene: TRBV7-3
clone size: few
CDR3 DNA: TGTGCCAGCAGCCAAAGAAGGGGAACTGAAGCTTTCTTT
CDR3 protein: CASSQRRGTEAFF

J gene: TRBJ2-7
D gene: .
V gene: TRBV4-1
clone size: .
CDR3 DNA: TGCGCCAGCAGCCAAGCCATTAGGGCAGCCCTTCAGTACTTC
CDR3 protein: CASSQAIRAALQYF